This T cell receptor (beta chain) was recorded in a study of response to subunit inactivated influenza vaccine. Study-wide findings and caveats: Authors suggested few new T cells are recruited by each seasonal influenza vaccination.

From the RT-PCR reads, TCRdb called clonotypes with MiXCR, one entry per CDR3 protein. The data hold some 500,000 distinct CDR3 sequences, with about 25% observed a single time. Germline V CDR1 and CDR2: SGHRS, YFSETQ. J gave up 7 bases and V 4 bases, and 5 bases lay outside the gene matches. This CDR3 contains 13 residues. The table lists this clonotype with many counts. Its antigen remains unidentified. The receptor comes from a man in his forties or fifties who received an inactivated influenza vaccine. V is TRBV5-1 and J is TRBJ2-1; 7 nucleotides line up with TRBD1. The sample consisted of CD4+ T cells sorted from PBMCs, taken roughly 5 days after vaccination. CDR3 nucleotides: TGCGCCAGCAGCGAACAGGGGTTGAATGAGCAGTTCTTC. Translated: CASSEQGLNEQFF.